This entry lists 25 T cell receptor beta chains sequenced from one sample in a study of cytomegalovirus exposure and HLA in healthy donors. A multiplex PCR was run with 60 Vbeta primers and 13 Jbeta primers. Generated by immunoSEQ multiplex PCR, the TCRdb table keeps only in-frame clones and is missing some. The profile covers over 150,000 clones, with roughly 80% appearing a single time and 1.9% taken by the ten largest. Specimen: PBMCs. Receptors were obtained from a human donor in good health.

The J gene is TRBJ2-7, the V gene TRBV5-4; 10 bases are a match to TRBD1. The CDR3 has 14 amino acids. Germline lookup yields CDR1 SGHNT and CDR2 YYREEE (reference sequence). Trimming removed 4 bases from V and 4 bases from J; junction bases left unmatched: 5. CDR3 residues: CASSPRDRGYEQYF. CDR3 bases: TGTGCCAGCAGCCCGCGGGACAGGGGTTACGAGCAGTACTTC.

This clone was observed a handful of times. The chain links TRBV27 to TRBJ2-1, with 7 bases lining up with TRBD1. The CDR3 has 18 residues. Germline CDR1 reads MNHEY; CDR2 reads SMNVEV (reference sequence). V shed 4 bases and J 2 bases; nucleotides not matched to a gene: 14. The CDR3 DNA reads as TGTGCCAGCAGTTCCCTCATAGACAGGGCTAGTCCCTACAATGAGCAGTTCTTC. Amino acid sequence: CASSSLIDRASPYNEQFF.

The chain carries TRBV9 and TRBJ2-7; 8 bases map to TRBD2. The CDR3 is made up of 14 amino acids. V lost 0 bases, J lost 5 bases, and 4 bases stayed unmatched. CDR1 is SGDLS, CDR2 YYNGEE, per germline. This CDR3 reads CASSVGPGGDEQYF. CDR3 DNA sequence: TGTGCCAGCAGCGTAGGACCGGGAGGGGACGAGCAGTACTTC.

This clone has just a few counts. This CDR3 is also generated by other DNA sequences in the sample. This chain links TRBV4-1 with TRBJ2-7; 7 bases align to TRBD1. Germline CDR1 and CDR2: MGHRA and YSYEKL. V lost 2 bases, J lost 0 bases, and 1 base stayed unmatched. The CDR3 covers 14 residues. The CDR3 loop is CASSQRQGSYEQYF. CDR3 nucleotides: TGCGCCAGCAGCCAAAGACAGGGCTCCTACGAGCAGTACTTC.

The chain combines TRBV7-2 with TRBJ2-7, with 10 bases fitting TRBD1. Germline V CDR1 and CDR2: SGHTA, FQGNSA. CDR3 length equals 15 residues. V shed 3 bases, J shed 2 bases, and the junction held 4 bases outside the gene matches. This chain's CDR3 is CASSLGQGSPYEQYF. The CDR3 region has the DNA TGTGCCAGCAGCTTGGGACAGGGGTCCCCCTACGAGCAGTACTTC. Complete variable domain (other parts from reference TRBV7-2 and TRBJ2-7): GAGVSQSPSNKVTEKGKDVELRCDPISGHTALYWYRQSLGQGLEFLIYFQGNSAPDKSGLPSDRFSAERTGGSVSTLTIQRTQQEDSAVYLCASSLGQGSPYEQYFGPGTRLTVT.

The table lists this clone with a count of one. The chain uses TRBV19 and TRBJ2-5; TRBD1 agrees at 12 bases. CDR3 length: 14 residues. V gave up 5 bases and J gave up 5 bases; unmatched junction bases: 3. CDR1 is LNHDA, CDR2 SQIVND, per germline (reference sequence). The CDR3 here is CASSAGTGGETQYF. The CDR3, as DNA: TGTGCCAGTAGTGCCGGGACAGGGGGCGAGACCCAGTACTTC.

The V and J genes are TRBV5-6 and TRBJ2-2; D is possibly TRBD1 (6 bases). Germline V lookup: CDR1 SGHDT, CDR2 YYEEEE. V was trimmed by 4 bases and J by 4 bases, leaving 20 bases between them. There are 17 residues in the CDR3. Written as DNA, the CDR3 is TGTGCCAGCAGCCCGATCGTCCAGGGGCATGGCACCGGGGAGCTGTTTTTT. This codes for CASSPIVQGHGTGELFF.

The chain joins TRBV9 to TRBJ1-1; TRBD1 aligns across 9 bases. CDR1 and CDR2 from the germline V gene are SGDLS and YYNGEE. V trimming: 2 bases; J trimming: 12 bases; junction bases outside the gene matches: 8. This CDR3 comprises 13 residues. The CDR3 DNA sequence: TGTGCCAGCAGCGTGGACCGGGACAGGGAAACTTTCTTT. This gives the protein CASSVDRDRETFF.

The J gene is TRBJ2-1, the V gene TRBV7-2; TRBD2 agrees at 10 bases. The CDR3 length is 19 residues. Germline loops: CDR1 SGHTA, CDR2 FQGNSA. The trim removed 1 base at V and 2 bases at J, leaving 11 bases unmatched. In DNA form, the CDR3 reads TGTGCCAGCAGCTTAGGTCTAGCGGGGGCCCAGACCCCCTACAATGAGCAGTTCTTC. Translation gives CASSLGLAGAQTPYNEQFF. Using reference TRBV7-2 and TRBJ2-1 for the parts outside the CDR3, the full variable domain is GAGVSQSPSNKVTEKGKDVELRCDPISGHTALYWYRQSLGQGLEFLIYFQGNSAPDKSGLPSDRFSAERTGGSVSTLTIQRTQQEDSAVYLCASSLGLAGAQTPYNEQFFGPGTRLTVL.

The chain links TRBV5-6 to TRBJ2-2; 7 bases map to TRBD1. This CDR3 region has 15 residues. Germline trimming cut 4 bases from V and 8 bases from J; bases unmatched to any gene: 11. The germline CDR1 and CDR2 sequences are SGHDT and YYEEEE. CDR3 protein: CASSAGGWSAGELFF. CDR3 nucleotides: TGTGCCAGCAGCGCAGGGGGTTGGTCCGCTGGGGAGCTGTTTTTT.

V usage is TRBV4-1 and J usage is TRBJ1-5; 7 positions agree with TRBD1. V gave up 4 bases and J gave up 1 base; unmatched junction bases: 7. CDR1 and CDR2 (germline): MGHRA, YSYEKL. The length of the CDR3 is 16 residues. The CDR3 region is CASSPGGDRSNQPQHF. CDR3 coding DNA: TGCGCCAGCAGCCCAGGGGGAGATAGGAGCAATCAGCCCCAGCATTTT.

The V and J genes are TRBV15 and TRBJ2-5; 9 nucleotides match TRBD2. V lost 0 bases and J lost 2; bases outside the gene matches: 16. Germline-derived CDR1 and CDR2 are LNHNV and YYDKDF (reference sequence). The CDR3 is made up of 20 amino acids. As DNA, the CDR3 is TGTGCCACCAGCAGAGATCGCCTAGCGGGGACCCCCTGGTGGCAAGAGACCCAGTACTTC. It is translated as CATSRDRLAGTPWWQETQYF.

This chain uses TRBV6-5 with TRBJ1-2, with D possibly matching TRBD1 (5 bases). The CDR3 sequence is 14 residues long. Germline V lookup: CDR1 MNHEY, CDR2 SVGAGI. Trimming took 8 bases from V and 5 from J, leaving 18 bases between them. CDR3 loop: CASYEKTGSYGYTF. CDR3 bases: TGTGCCAGCTATGAAAAAACAGGATCTTATGGCTACACCTTC.

This chain connects TRBV25-1 to TRBJ1-1, with D possibly being TRBD1 (5 bases). Trimming pared 2 bases from V and 1 base from J, leaving 14 bases between. The length of the CDR3 is 16 residues. The germline CDR1 and CDR2 sequences are MGHDK and SYGVNS. The CDR3 DNA sequence: TGTGCCAGCAGTGAACTTCAGGGAAGCGCGAACACTGAAGCTTTCTTT. Translation: CASSELQGSANTEAFF.

This chain uses TRBV27 with TRBJ1-2; a weak D match, TRBD1 (6 bases). The CDR3 is made up of 14 amino acids. The ends were cut back, 5 bases at V and 4 bases at J, with 14 bases in the middle. Germline V gives CDR1 MNHEY, CDR2 SMNVEV (reference sequence). The CDR3 DNA is TGTGCCAGCAGTGATGGACAGACGATCTATGGCTACACCTTC. Translation gives CASSDGQTIYGYTF.

This chain joins TRBV10-3 and TRBJ2-7; 9 bases map to TRBD1. The CDR3 runs to 15 residues. CDR1 is ENHRY and CDR2 is SYGVKD in the germline V gene. With 2 bases clipped from V and 3 bases from J, the junction kept 5 bases outside the gene matches. CDR3 DNA sequence: TGTGCCATCAGTGAGCCTGCGGGACAGGGCTACGAGCAGTACTTC. As protein: CAISEPAGQGYEQYF.

This clone was picked up a small number of times. The CDR3 spells CASSKCPDRGSYEQYF. In nucleotides, the CDR3 is TGTGCCAGCAGCAAATGCCCGGACAGGGGCTCCTACGAGCAGTACTTC. The V gene is TRBV21-1, the J gene TRBJ2-7; TRBD1, the D gene given by the table, was not confirmed from the DNA. TRBV21-1 is described as a pseudogene. This CDR3 is built from 16 residues.

This chain uses TRBV11-2 with TRBJ2-3, with TRBD1 matching 10 bases. The CDR3 runs to 18 residues. The junction had 12 bases not matched to a gene; V was cut back by 0 bases and J by 6 bases. From germline, CDR1 is SGHAT and CDR2 FQNNGV. CDR3 in DNA: TGTGCCAGCAGCTTAGACGGTTTCGGGGACAGGGGACTTGATACGCAGTATTTT. Amino acid sequence: CASSLDGFGDRGLDTQYF. Full variable domain (missing parts from reference TRBV11-2 and TRBJ2-3): EAGVAQSPRYKIIEKRQSVAFWCNPISGHATLYWYQQILGQGPKLLIQFQNNGVVDDSQLPKDRFSAERLKGVDSTLKIQPAKLEDSAVYLCASSLDGFGDRGLDTQYFGPGTRLTVL.

This chain joins TRBV9 and TRBJ1-1, with D tentatively TRBD1 (6 bases). This CDR3 is built from 14 residues. The V end was cut by 3 bases, the J end by 4 bases, with 13 bases between. The germline gives CDR1 SGDLS, CDR2 YYNGEE. In DNA, the CDR3 is TGTGCCAGCAGCGCTAGGGGGACGGGCACTGAAGCTTTCTTT. It specifies CASSARGTGTEAFF.

The J gene is TRBJ2-7, the V gene TRBV7-2, with 9 nucleotides matching TRBD1. The CDR3 has 15 residues. The V gene end was trimmed by 6 bases and the J gene end by 5 bases; junction bases not matched to a gene: 11. The germline gives CDR1 SGHTA, CDR2 FQGNSA. The CDR3: CASSQVGQGFHEQYF. In DNA form, the CDR3 reads TGTGCCAGCAGTCAGGTGGGACAGGGTTTCCACGAGCAGTACTTC.

The chain couples TRBV28 to TRBJ2-5; maybe TRBD1 (6 bases). V lost 6 bases and J 4 bases, leaving 18 bases between the germline ends. The CDR3 consists of 15 residues. Germline assignment: CDR1 MDHEN and CDR2 SYDVKM. The CDR3 coding sequence is TGTGCCAGCAGACAAGGACAGTGGGCGGGAGAGACCCAGTACTTC. It translates to CASRQGQWAGETQYF.

This clone was recorded a few times. CDR3 sequence (DNA): TGTGCCATCACCGAGGGTTTCGGGACAGGTGATGGCTACACCTTC. Protein sequence: CAITEGFGTGDGYTF. The chain couples TRBV10-3 to TRBJ1-2; 8 bases map to TRBD1. In germline, CDR1 is ENHRY, CDR2 SYGVKD. This CDR3 is built from 15 residues. V lost 7 bases and J lost 6; bases outside the gene matches: 13.

The DNA of the CDR3 is TGTGCCAGCAGATTTCAACTAGCGGATATGTTCTTC. As protein: CASRFQLADMFF. The chain combines TRBV7-9 with TRBJ2-1; TRBD2 matches at 8 bases. This CDR3 is built from 12 residues. Germline V gene sequence: CDR1 SEHNR, CDR2 FQNEAQ (reference sequence). The junction had 10 bases not matched to a gene; V was cut back by 6 bases and J by 15 bases.

This clone came up once. This sequence joins TRBV9 and TRBJ2-7; the D is unclear. V lost 0 bases to trimming and J lost 3 bases, with 10 bases between them. The CDR3 sequence is 14 residues long. Germline CDR1 reads SGDLS; CDR2 reads YYNGEE. DNA of the CDR3: TGTGCCAGCAGCGTAGGAGACAACCTCTACGAGCAGTACTTC. Translating gives CASSVGDNLYEQYF. The variable domain in full, completed from reference TRBV9 and TRBJ2-7, reads DSGVTQTPKHLITATGQRVTLRCSPRSGDLSVYWYQQSLDQGLQFLIQYYNGEERAKGNILERFSAQQFPDLHSELNLSSLELGDSALYFCASSVGDNLYEQYFGPGTRLTVT.

Regarding this clone: This sample also contains other DNA sequences that code for the same CDR3. The chain couples TRBV5-1 to TRBJ2-7, with TRBD1 identical over 10 bases. Germline values: CDR1 SGHRS, CDR2 YFSETQ. This CDR3 has 14 residues. Germline trimming cut 4 bases from V and 2 bases from J; bases unmatched to any gene: 3. The CDR3 loop is CASSPGQGAYEQYF. CDR3 nucleotide sequence: TGCGCCAGCAGCCCAGGACAGGGGGCCTACGAGCAGTACTTC.